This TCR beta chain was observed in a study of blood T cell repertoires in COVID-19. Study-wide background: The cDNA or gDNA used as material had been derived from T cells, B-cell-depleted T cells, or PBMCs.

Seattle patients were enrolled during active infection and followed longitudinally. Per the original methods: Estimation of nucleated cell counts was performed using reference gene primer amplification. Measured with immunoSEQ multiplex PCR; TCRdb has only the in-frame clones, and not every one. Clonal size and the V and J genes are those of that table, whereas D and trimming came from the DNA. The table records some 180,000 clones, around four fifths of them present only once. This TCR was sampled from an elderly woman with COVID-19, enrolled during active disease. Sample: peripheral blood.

The CDR3 DNA reads as TGTGCCATCGGGGGCGGGCAGACTAATTCACCCCTCCACTTT. Encoded protein: CAIGGGQTNSPLHF. The rearrangement uses TRBV10-3 and TRBJ1-6; D is possibly TRBD1 (6 bases). Deletions cut 8 bases from V and 6 bases from J, with 14 bases between. Germline CDR1 ENHRY, CDR2 SYGVKD. The CDR3 is 14 residues long.